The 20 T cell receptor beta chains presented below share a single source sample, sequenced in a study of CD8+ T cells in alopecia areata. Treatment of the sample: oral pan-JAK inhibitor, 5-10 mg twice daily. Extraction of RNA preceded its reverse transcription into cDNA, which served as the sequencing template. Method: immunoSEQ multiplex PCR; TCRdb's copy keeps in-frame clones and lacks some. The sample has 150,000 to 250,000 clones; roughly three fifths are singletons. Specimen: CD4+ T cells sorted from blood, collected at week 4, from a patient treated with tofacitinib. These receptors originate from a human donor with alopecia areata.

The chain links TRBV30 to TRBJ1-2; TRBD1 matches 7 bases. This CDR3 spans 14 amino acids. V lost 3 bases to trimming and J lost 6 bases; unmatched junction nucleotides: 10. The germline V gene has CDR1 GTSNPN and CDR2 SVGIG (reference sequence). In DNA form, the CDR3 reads TGTGCCTGGAGGCCGGCAGGGGGGAGCCATGGCTACACCTTC. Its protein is CAWRPAGGSHGYTF. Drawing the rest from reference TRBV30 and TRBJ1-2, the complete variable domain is SQTIHQWPATLVQPVGSPLSLECTVEGTSNPNLYWYRQAAGRGLQLLFYSVGIGQISSEVPQNLSASRPQDRQFILSSKKLLLSDSGFYLCAWRPAGGSHGYTFGSGTRLTVV.

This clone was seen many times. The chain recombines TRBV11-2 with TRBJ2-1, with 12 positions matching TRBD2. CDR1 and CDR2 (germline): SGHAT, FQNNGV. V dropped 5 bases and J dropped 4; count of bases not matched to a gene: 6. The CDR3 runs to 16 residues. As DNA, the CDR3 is TGTGCCAGCAGCCATCGACTAGCGGGGGTTTACAATGAGCAGTTCTTC. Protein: CASSHRLAGVYNEQFF.

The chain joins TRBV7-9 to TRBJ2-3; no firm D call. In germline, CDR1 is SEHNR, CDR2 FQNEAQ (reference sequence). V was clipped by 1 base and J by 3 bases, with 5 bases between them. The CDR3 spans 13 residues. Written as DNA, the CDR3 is TGTGCCAGCAGCTTAGACCGGACAGATACGCAGTATTTT. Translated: CASSLDRTDTQYF.

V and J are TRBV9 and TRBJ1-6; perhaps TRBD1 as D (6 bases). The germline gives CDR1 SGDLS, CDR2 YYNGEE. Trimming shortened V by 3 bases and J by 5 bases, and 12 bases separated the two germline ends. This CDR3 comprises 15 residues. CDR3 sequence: CASSDSGADNSPLHF. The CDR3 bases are TGTGCCAGCAGCGACTCAGGGGCGGATAATTCACCCCTCCACTTT.

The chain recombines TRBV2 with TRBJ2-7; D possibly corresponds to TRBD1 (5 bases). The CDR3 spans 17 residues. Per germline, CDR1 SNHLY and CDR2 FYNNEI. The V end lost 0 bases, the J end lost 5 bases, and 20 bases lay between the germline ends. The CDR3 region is CASSEALRWAGRHEQYF. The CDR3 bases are TGTGCCAGCAGTGAAGCGCTTCGGTGGGCAGGGCGCCACGAGCAGTACTTC. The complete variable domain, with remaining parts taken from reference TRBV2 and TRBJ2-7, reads EPEVTQTPSHQVTQMGQEVILRCVPISNHLYFYWYRQILGQKVEFLVSFYNNEISEKSEIFDDQFSVERPDGSNFTLKIRSTKLEDSAMYFCASSEALRWAGRHEQYFGPGTRLTVT.

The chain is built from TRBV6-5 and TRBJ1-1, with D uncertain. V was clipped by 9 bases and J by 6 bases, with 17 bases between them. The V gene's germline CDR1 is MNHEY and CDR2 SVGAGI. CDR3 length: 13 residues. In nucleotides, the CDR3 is TGTGCCAGTAATCGCGGCGCCGACGCTGAAGCTTTCTTT. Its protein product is CASNRGADAEAFF.

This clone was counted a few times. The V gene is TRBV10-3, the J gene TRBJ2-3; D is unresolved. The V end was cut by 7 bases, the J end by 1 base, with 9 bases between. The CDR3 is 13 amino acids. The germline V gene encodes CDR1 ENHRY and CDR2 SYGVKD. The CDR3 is CAITSPRTDTQYF. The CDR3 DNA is TGTGCCATCACTAGTCCCCGCACAGATACGCAGTATTTT.

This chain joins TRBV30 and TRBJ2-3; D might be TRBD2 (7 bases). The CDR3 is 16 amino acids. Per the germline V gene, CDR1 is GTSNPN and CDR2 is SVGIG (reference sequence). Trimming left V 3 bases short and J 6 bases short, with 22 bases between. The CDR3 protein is CAWSGGGRTSIDTQYF. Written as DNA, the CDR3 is TGTGCCTGGAGCGGCGGGGGCAGAACTAGCATCGATACGCAGTATTTT.

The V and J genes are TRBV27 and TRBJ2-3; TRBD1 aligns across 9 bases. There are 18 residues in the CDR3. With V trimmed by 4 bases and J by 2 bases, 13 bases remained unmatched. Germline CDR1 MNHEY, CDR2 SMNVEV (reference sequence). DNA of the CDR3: TGTGCCAGCAGTTCCCGACAGGGGGGAGCGCGACACACAGATACGCAGTATTTT. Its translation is CASSSRQGGARHTDTQYF.

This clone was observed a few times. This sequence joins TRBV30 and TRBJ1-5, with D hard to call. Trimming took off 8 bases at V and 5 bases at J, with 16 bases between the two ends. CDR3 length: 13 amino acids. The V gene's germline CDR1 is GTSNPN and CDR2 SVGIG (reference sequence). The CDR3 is CALGVVGDQPQHF. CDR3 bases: TGTGCCCTGGGAGTCGTCGGGGATCAGCCCCAGCATTTT. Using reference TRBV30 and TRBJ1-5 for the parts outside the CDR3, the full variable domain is SQTIHQWPATLVQPVGSPLSLECTVEGTSNPNLYWYRQAAGRGLQLLFYSVGIGQISSEVPQNLSASRPQDRQFILSSKKLLLSDSGFYLCALGVVGDQPQHFGDGTRLSIL.

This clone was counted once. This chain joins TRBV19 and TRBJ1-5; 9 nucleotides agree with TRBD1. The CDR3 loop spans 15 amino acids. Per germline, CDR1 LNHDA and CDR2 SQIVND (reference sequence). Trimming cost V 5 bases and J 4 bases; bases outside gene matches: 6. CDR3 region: CASSFQTGGNQPQHF. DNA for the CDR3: TGTGCCAGTAGTTTCCAGACAGGGGGTAATCAGCCCCAGCATTTT.

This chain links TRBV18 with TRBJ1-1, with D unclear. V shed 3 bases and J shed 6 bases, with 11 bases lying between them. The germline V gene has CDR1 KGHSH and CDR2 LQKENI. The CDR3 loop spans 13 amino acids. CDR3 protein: CASSPASFAEAFF. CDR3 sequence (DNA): TGTGCCAGCTCACCCGCCAGTTTCGCTGAAGCTTTCTTT.

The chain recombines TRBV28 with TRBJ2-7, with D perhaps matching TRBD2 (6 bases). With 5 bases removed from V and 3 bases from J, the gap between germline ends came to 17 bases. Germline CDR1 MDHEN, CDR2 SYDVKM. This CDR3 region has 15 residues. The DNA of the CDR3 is TGTGCCAGCAGTGACCCCGGGGGATCGAACTACGAGCAGTACTTC. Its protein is CASSDPGGSNYEQYF.

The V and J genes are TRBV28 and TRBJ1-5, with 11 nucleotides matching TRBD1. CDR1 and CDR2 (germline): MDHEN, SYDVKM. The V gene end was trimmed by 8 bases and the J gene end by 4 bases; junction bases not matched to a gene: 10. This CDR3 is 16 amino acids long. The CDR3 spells CASSGTGGKGNQPQHF. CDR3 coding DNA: TGTGCCAGCTCCGGGACAGGGGGAAAGGGAAATCAGCCCCAGCATTTT. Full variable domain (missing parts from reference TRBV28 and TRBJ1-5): DVKVTQSSRYLVKRTGEKVFLECVQDMDHENMFWYRQDPGLGLRLIYFSYDVKMKEKGDIPEGYSVSREKKERFSLILESASTNQTSMYLCASSGTGGKGNQPQHFGDGTRLSIL.

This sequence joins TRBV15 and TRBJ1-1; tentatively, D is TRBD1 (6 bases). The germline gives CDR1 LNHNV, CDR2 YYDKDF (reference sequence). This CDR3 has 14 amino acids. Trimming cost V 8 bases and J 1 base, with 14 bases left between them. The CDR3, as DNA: TGTGCCACCCAGGTGGACAGCAAGAACACTGAAGCTTTCTTT. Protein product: CATQVDSKNTEAFF.

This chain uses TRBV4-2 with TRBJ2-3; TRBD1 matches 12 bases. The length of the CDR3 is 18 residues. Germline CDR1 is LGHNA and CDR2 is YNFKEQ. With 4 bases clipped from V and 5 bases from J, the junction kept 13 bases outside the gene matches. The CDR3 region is CASSPYGPGQGAKDTQYF. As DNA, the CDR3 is TGTGCCAGCAGCCCCTATGGTCCGGGACAGGGGGCAAAAGATACGCAGTATTTT.

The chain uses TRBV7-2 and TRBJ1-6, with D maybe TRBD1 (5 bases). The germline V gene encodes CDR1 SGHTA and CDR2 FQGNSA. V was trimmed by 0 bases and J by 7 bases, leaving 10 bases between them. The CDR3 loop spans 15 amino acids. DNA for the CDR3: TGTGCCAGCAGCTTAGCGGGGCAGACCAATTCACCCCTCCACTTT. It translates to CASSLAGQTNSPLHF.

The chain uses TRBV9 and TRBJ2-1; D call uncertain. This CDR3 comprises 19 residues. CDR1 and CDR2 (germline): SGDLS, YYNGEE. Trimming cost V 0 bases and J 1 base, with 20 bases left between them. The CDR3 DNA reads TGTGCCAGCAGCGTAGGAGCAGGACGTTTAGGAACGTCCTACAATGAGCAGTTCTTC. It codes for CASSVGAGRLGTSYNEQFF.

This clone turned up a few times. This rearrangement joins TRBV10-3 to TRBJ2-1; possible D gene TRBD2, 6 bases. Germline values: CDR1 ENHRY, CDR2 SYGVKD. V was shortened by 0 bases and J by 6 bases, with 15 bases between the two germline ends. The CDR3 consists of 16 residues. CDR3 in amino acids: CAISESGGVLGNEQFF. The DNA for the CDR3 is TGTGCCATCAGTGAGTCAGGCGGGGTGTTAGGCAATGAGCAGTTCTTC.

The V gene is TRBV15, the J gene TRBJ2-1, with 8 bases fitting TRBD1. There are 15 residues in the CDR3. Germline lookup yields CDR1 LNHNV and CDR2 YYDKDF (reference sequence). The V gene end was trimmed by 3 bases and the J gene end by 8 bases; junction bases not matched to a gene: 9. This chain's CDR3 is CATSRSTGGKDEQFF. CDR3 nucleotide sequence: TGTGCCACCAGCAGGAGTACAGGGGGAAAGGATGAGCAGTTCTTC.